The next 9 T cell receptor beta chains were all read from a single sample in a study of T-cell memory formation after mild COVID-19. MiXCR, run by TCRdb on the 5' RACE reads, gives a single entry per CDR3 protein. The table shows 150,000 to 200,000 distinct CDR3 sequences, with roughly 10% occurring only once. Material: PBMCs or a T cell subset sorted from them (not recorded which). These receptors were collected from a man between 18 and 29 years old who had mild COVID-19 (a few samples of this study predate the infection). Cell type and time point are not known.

CDR3 sequence: CSARAPGPYNSPLHF. DNA of the CDR3: TGCAGTGCTAGGGCCCCGGGACCATATAATTCACCCCTCCACTTT. The V and J genes are TRBV20-1 and TRBJ1-6; maybe TRBD1 (5 bases). The V gene lost 3 bases and the J gene lost 4 bases, with 13 bases spanning the gap. The CDR3 length is 15 residues. Germline CDR1 and CDR2: DFQATT and SNEGSKA (reference sequence).

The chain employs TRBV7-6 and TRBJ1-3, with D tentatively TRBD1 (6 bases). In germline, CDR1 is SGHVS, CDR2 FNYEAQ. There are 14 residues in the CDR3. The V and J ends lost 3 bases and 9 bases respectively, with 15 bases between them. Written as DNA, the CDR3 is TGTGCCAGCAGCTTTACGCCGGGGGCGGTCACCATATATTTT. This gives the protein CASSFTPGAVTIYF.

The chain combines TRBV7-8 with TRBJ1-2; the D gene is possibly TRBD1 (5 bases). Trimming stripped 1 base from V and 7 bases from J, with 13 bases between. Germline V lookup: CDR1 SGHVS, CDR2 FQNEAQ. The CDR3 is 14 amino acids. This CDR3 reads CASSLGGGMGGYTF. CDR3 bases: TGTGCCAGCAGCTTAGGCGGGGGAATGGGTGGCTACACCTTC.

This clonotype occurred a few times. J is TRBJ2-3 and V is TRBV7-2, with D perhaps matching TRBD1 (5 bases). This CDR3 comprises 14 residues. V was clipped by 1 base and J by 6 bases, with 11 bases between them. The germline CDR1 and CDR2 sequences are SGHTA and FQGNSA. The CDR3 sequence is CASSLGLGADTQYF. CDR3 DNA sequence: TGTGCCAGCAGCTTAGGTTTAGGGGCCGATACGCAGTATTTT.

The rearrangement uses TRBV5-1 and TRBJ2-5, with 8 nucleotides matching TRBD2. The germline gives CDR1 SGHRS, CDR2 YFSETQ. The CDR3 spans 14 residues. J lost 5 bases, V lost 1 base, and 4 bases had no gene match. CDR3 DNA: TGCGCCAGCAGCTTGCCGGGGGGGCAGGAGACCCAGTACTTC. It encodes CASSLPGGQETQYF.

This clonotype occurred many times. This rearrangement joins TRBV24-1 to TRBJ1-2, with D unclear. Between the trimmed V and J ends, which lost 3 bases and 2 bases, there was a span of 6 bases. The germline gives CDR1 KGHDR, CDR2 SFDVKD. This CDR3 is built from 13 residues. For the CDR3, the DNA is TGTGCCACCAGTGATCGCAGGAACTATGGCTACACCTTC. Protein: CATSDRRNYGYTF.

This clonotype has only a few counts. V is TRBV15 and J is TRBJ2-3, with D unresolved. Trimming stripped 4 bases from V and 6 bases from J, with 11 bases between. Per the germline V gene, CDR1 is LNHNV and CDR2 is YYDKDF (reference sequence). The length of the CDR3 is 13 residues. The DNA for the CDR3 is TGTGCCACCAGCAAAACCCGAAGGGATACGCAGTATTTT. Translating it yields CATSKTRRDTQYF.

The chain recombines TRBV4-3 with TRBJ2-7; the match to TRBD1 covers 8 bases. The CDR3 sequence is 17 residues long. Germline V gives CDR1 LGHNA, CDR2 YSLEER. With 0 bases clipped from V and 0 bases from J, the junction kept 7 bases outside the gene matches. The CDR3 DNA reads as TGCGCCAGCAGCCAAGACATGGTGGACAGGGTCTCCTACGAGCAGTACGTC. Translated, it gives CASSQDMVDRVSYEQYV.

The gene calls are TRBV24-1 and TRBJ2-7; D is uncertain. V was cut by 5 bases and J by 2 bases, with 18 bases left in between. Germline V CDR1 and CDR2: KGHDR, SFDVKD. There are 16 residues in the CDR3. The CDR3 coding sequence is TGTGCCACCAGTGCTCACTTAACGGTTACGCCCTACGAGCAGTACTTC. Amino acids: CATSAHLTVTPYEQYF.